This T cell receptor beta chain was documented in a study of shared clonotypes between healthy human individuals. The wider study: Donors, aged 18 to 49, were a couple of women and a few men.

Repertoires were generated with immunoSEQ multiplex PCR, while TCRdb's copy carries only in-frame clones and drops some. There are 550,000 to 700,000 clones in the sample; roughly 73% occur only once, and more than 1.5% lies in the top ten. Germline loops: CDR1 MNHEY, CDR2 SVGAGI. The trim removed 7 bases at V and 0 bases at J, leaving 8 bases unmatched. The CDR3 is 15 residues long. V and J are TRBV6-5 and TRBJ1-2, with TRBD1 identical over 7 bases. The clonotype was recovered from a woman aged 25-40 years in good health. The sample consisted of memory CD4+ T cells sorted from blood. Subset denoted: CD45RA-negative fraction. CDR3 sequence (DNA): TGTGCCAGCAAGAGGGGGCGCGACCCTAACTATGGCTACACCTTC. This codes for CASKRGRDPNYGYTF.